This TCR beta chain came from a study of Ad26.COV2.S vaccination and SARS-CoV-2 variants. The data were produced by immunoSEQ multiplex PCR, yet TCRdb's version contains in-frame clones alone and is incomplete. The table has some 180,000 clones, 87% seen once; the top ten hold approximately 6%. Worth noting for this clone: One end of the junction does not line up with germline, which may come from a read error.

This CDR3 is built from 14 residues. Germline V lookup: CDR1 SGHTA, CDR2 FQGNSA. The receptor was derived from a human donor who had recovered from COVID-19. The chain carries TRBV7-2 and TRBJ1-2; 11 nucleotides align to TRBD1. This specimen was peripheral blood, taken after recovery from COVID-19. DNA for the CDR3: TGTGCCAGCAGCTTAAGAGGGTCCGGACAGGGGGCGCGTTTC. Amino acid sequence: CASSLRGSGQGARF.